These 19 T cell receptor beta chains came from one sample sequenced in a study of cytomegalovirus exposure and HLA in healthy donors. The PCR ran on 60 Vbeta and 13 Jbeta primers. Here immunoSEQ multiplex PCR was the method, and the copy in TCRdb shows in-frame clones only, minus some. The repertoire table contains 70,000 or so clones. Material: PBMCs. The receptors here all came from a boy under 18 in good health and CMV-seronegative.

The chain uses TRBV29-1 and TRBJ2-1; 10 nucleotides line up with TRBD2. The length of the CDR3 is 15 residues. Germline V CDR1 and CDR2: SQVTM, ANQGSEA. With V trimmed by 6 bases and J by 5 bases, 10 bases remained unmatched. The CDR3 nucleotides are TGCAGCGTGGGTCCGGGAGCGGGAGGGGACAATGAGCAGTTCTTC. Translating it yields CSVGPGAGGDNEQFF.

The chain uses TRBV29-1 and TRBJ1-2, with TRBD1 identical over 7 bases. Unmatched junction bases numbered 8, after V lost 6 bases and J lost 4 bases. The CDR3 extends over 13 amino acids. Germline CDR1 and CDR2: SQVTM and ANQGSEA. CDR3 amino acids: CSVWDSHFYGYTF. DNA for the CDR3: TGCAGCGTATGGGACAGCCATTTCTATGGCTACACCTTC.

V gene TRBV7-9 combines with J gene TRBJ2-5, with 7 bases that match TRBD1. Germline trimming cut 3 bases from V and 2 bases from J; bases unmatched to any gene: 9. CDR1 and CDR2 from the germline V gene are SEHNR and FQNEAQ (reference sequence). CDR3 length: 16 residues. The CDR3 here is CASSFLIGTAQETQYF. The DNA for the CDR3 is TGTGCCAGCAGCTTCCTAATCGGGACAGCTCAAGAGACCCAGTACTTC. Drawing the rest from reference TRBV7-9 and TRBJ2-5, the complete variable domain is DTGVSQNPRHKITKRGQNVTFRCDPISEHNRLYWYRQTLGQGPEFLTYFQNEAQLEKSRLLSDRFSAERPKGSFSTLEIQRTEQGDSAMYLCASSFLIGTAQETQYFGPGTRLLVL.

The genes are TRBV27 and TRBJ1-1; 8 bases map to TRBD1. Germline trimming cut 4 bases from V and 0 bases from J; bases unmatched to any gene: 10. The CDR3 is made up of 17 amino acids. The germline V gene has CDR1 MNHEY and CDR2 SMNVEV (reference sequence). CDR3 sequence (DNA): TGTGCCAGCAGTTCTTTGACAGGGGTTGGCATGAACACTGAAGCTTTCTTT. Protein product: CASSSLTGVGMNTEAFF.

The V gene is TRBV29-1, the J gene TRBJ2-1, with TRBD2 identical over 7 bases. This CDR3 is 12 amino acids long. The J segment lost 9 bases and the V segment lost 2 bases, leaving 4 bases of the junction unmatched. The germline gives CDR1 SQVTM, CDR2 ANQGSEA. CDR3 amino acids: CSVELSGAEQFF. The CDR3 bases are TGCAGCGTTGAATTGAGCGGGGCTGAGCAGTTCTTC.

V is TRBV18 and J is TRBJ1-2, with D possibly matching TRBD1 (5 bases). The CDR3 length is 16 residues. V gave up 1 base and J gave up 3 bases, with 15 bases separating them. Germline CDR1 is KGHSH and CDR2 is LQKENI. The CDR3 region has the DNA TGTGCCAGCTCACCACTTTCCTTATCAGGGCACTATGGCTACACCTTC. Translated: CASSPLSLSGHYGYTF.

This chain links TRBV4-1 with TRBJ1-2; 7 bases map to TRBD1. Germline assignment: CDR1 MGHRA and CDR2 YSYEKL. The V segment lost 1 base and the J segment 0 bases; nucleotides outside the gene matches: 11. This CDR3 has 18 residues. The DNA of the CDR3 is TGCGCCAGCAGCCAAGGATCTAAGGGGGCCTCTTCTAACTATGGCTACACCTTC. Protein: CASSQGSKGASSNYGYTF.

The rearrangement links TRBV29-1 to TRBJ2-2; D may be TRBD2 (7 bases). The germline CDR1 and CDR2 sequences are SQVTM and ANQGSEA. Trimming cost V 5 bases and J 5 bases, with 18 bases left between them. The CDR3 contains 15 residues. CDR3 nucleotide sequence: TGCAGCGTTATTCCCCGGGGGGCTAAGACCGGGGAGCTGTTTTTT. It yields the protein CSVIPRGAKTGELFF.

This chain joins TRBV7-8 and TRBJ2-1; D possibly corresponds to TRBD1 (6 bases). Germline V lookup: CDR1 SGHVS, CDR2 FQNEAQ. V was trimmed by 5 bases and J by 8 bases, leaving 25 bases between them. The CDR3 is made up of 17 amino acids. CDR3 residues: CASSPKRTGQRIDEQFF. In nucleotides, the CDR3 is TGTGCCAGCAGCCCGAAAAGAACGGGACAAAGAATTGATGAGCAGTTCTTC.

The chain joins TRBV19 to TRBJ1-1, with D possibly being TRBD1 (6 bases). CDR3 length: 14 amino acids. The germline gives CDR1 LNHDA, CDR2 SQIVND (reference sequence). Deletions cut 6 bases from V and 2 bases from J, with 13 bases between. The CDR3 reads CASSRGAKNTEAFF. The DNA of the CDR3 is TGTGCCAGTAGCCGGGGGGCAAAAAACACTGAAGCTTTCTTT.

The chain uses TRBV30 and TRBJ2-1, with D hard to call. This CDR3 region has 12 residues. V lost 0 bases and J lost 6, with 6 bases in between. The V gene's germline CDR1 is GTSNPN and CDR2 SVGIG (reference sequence). The CDR3 DNA follows: TGTGCCTGGAGTGTACACGTCAATGAGCAGTTCTTC. As protein: CAWSVHVNEQFF.

V gene TRBV15 combines with J gene TRBJ2-1, with TRBD2 as a possible D gene (5 bases). Trimming took off 3 bases at V and 11 bases at J, with 11 bases between the two ends. CDR1 and CDR2 from the germline V gene are LNHNV and YYDKDF (reference sequence). The CDR3 extends over 12 amino acids. CDR3 DNA sequence: TGTGCCACCAGCAGGACCGAGGGTAAGCAGTTCTTC. Its protein product is CATSRTEGKQFF.

The gene calls are TRBV5-1 and TRBJ1-6; TRBD1 matches at 7 bases. Per germline, CDR1 SGHRS and CDR2 YFSETQ. This CDR3 is 17 amino acids long. Trimming took 3 bases from V and 5 from J; bases not matched to a gene: 11. The CDR3 DNA reads TGCGCCAGCAGCTCGGTGGGATTGGGACAGAATAATTCACCCCTCCACTTT. Its translation: CASSSVGLGQNNSPLHF.

V and J are TRBV11-2 and TRBJ2-7; TRBD1 is a possible D gene (5 bases). Germline V CDR1 and CDR2: SGHAT, FQNNGV. The CDR3 runs to 13 residues. V was trimmed by 5 bases and J by 4 bases, leaving 12 bases between them. The DNA of the CDR3 is TGTGCCAGCAGCCTACACCAGGGATACGAGCAGTACTTC. Its protein product is CASSLHQGYEQYF.

The chain employs TRBV6-5 and TRBJ1-1, with TRBD1 as a possible D gene (5 bases). The length of the CDR3 is 14 residues. Germline CDR1 MNHEY, CDR2 SVGAGI. The V end lost 7 bases, the J end lost 3 bases, and 15 bases lay between the germline ends. The chain's CDR3 is CASKIAGKDTEAFF. In nucleotides, the CDR3 is TGTGCCAGCAAAATCGCAGGGAAGGACACTGAAGCTTTCTTT.

V and J are TRBV5-8 and TRBJ2-7, with D maybe TRBD2 (6 bases). Looked up from germline, CDR1 is SGHTS and CDR2 is YDEGEE. CDR3 length equals 17 residues. The V end lost 4 bases, the J end lost 0 bases, and 20 bases lay between the germline ends. The CDR3 DNA is TGTGCCAGCAGCGCCGGGACTGTACGTACGAGCTCCTACGAGCAGTACTTC. Its protein product is CASSAGTVRTSSYEQYF.

The V and J genes are TRBV14 and TRBJ2-7; D not certain. There are 14 residues in the CDR3. Germline assignment: CDR1 SGHDN and CDR2 FVKESK. Trimming removed 1 base at V and 3 bases at J, with 10 bases between. CDR3 nucleotide sequence: TGTGCCAGCAGCCAAGCTAACCACTACTACGAGCAGTACTTC. This codes for CASSQANHYYEQYF.

V and J are TRBV6-4 and TRBJ2-1, with D tentatively TRBD2 (5 bases). With 0 bases removed from V and 3 bases from J, the gap between germline ends came to 6 bases. The CDR3 is 14 amino acids. Germline V CDR1 and CDR2: MRHNA, SNTAGT. CDR3 DNA sequence: TGTGCCAGCAGTGACTCGGGAGACTACAATGAGCAGTTCTTC. Its protein is CASSDSGDYNEQFF.

The chain carries TRBV5-6 and TRBJ1-1, with TRBD1 matching over 8 bases. V lost 1 base, J lost 0 bases, and 5 bases stayed unmatched. This CDR3 is built from 16 residues. Per germline, CDR1 SGHDT and CDR2 YYEEEE. CDR3 nucleotides: TGTGCCAGCAGCTTGCTGGACAGGGTCATGAACACTGAAGCTTTCTTT. This codes for CASSLLDRVMNTEAFF.